This T cell receptor beta chain was sequenced for a study of T cells after yellow fever vaccination. Study-wide findings and caveats: Subsequent to the booster, the majority of primary-vaccination clones reappeared (96% CD4, 88% CD8). Any FACS-sorted repertoire could hold abundant clonotypes that contaminate it from the bulk population. Weaker, the secondary response had a peak occurring faster, on day 5 versus 15.

The CDR3 runs to 16 residues. After removal of 3 bases from V and 4 bases from J, the junction contained 9 bases not matched to a gene. Germline values: CDR1 ENHRY, CDR2 SYGVKD. A note on this clonotype: Its matching antigen is unknown.

Template-switching 5'RACE yielded the TCR cDNA; a universal primer site and UMIs were added in the process. MiXCR, applied by TCRdb to the 5' RACE reads, yields one record per CDR3 protein. Of a few hundred thousand distinct CDR3 sequences detected, 17% appear once; the ten largest clones hold around 15%. This specimen was PBMCs, taken about 5 days after the first yellow fever vaccination. The receptor was isolated from a man in his late teens or twenties who received the YFV17D yellow fever vaccine. The chain carries TRBV10-3 and TRBJ1-3; 7 bases are shared with TRBD1. The CDR3 DNA follows: TGTGCCATCAGTGACTCGAACAGGGGATCCGGAAACACCATATATTTT. Its protein product is CAISDSNRGSGNTIYF.